The clone carrying this TCR beta chain came up a few times. It was 5'RACE with constant-segment primers that produced the TCR alpha and TCR beta cDNA libraries, which carried sample barcodes and UMIs. TCRdb fed the 5' RACE reads into MiXCR, producing one record per CDR3 protein. The sample carries about 560,000 distinct CDR3 sequences, roughly 18% recorded once. This CDR3 spans 14 amino acids. V was clipped by 4 bases and J by 11 bases, with 21 bases between them. Germline CDR1 is SGHRS and CDR2 is YFSETQ. These data come from a study of T-cell memory formation after mild COVID-19. The overall study: Largely, TCR clusters stayed within a single donor.

The sample taken for sequencing was PBMCs or a T cell subset sorted from them (not recorded which). The TCR sequence derives from an adult woman who had mild COVID-19 (a few samples of this study predate the infection). Cell type and time point are not known. J is TRBJ1-1 and V is TRBV5-1, with D possibly being TRBD1 (5 bases). CDR3 sequence reads: CASSLQGVPRSAFF. The CDR3 nucleotides read TGCGCCAGCAGCCTCCAGGGTGTTCCGCGCTCGGCTTTCTTT. Based on the CDR3 plus reference TRBV5-1 and TRBJ1-1, the full variable domain is KAGVTQTPRYLIKTRGQQVTLSCSPISGHRSVSWYQQTPGQGLQFLFEYFSETQRNKGNFPGRFSGRQFSNSRSEMNVSTLELGDSALYLCASSLQGVPRSAFFGQGTRLTVV.